The rows below give T cell receptor beta chains drawn from one sample of a study of blood T cell repertoires in COVID-19. Method: immunoSEQ multiplex PCR; TCRdb's copy keeps in-frame clones and lacks some. The profile shows about 250,000 clones, 85% of them singletons. The sample consisted of peripheral blood. The receptors stem from a man between 50 and 59 years old with active or convalescent COVID-19. CDR3s include the opening cysteine and the closing phenylalanine or tryptophan. The order of the fields is V gene, clone size, D gene, J gene, CDR3 DNA, CDR3 protein. D genes are given only for firm matches. Size is stated for part of the rows, as once, few or many counts, or as a class when the clone is expanded.

V gene: TRBV9
clone size: NA
D gene: TRBD2
J gene: TRBJ2-1
CDR3 DNA: TGTGCCAGCAGCGCCCCCCGACTAGCGGGAAGGTTGTACAATGAGCAGTTCTTC
CDR3 protein: CASSAPRLAGRLYNEQFF

V gene: TRBV6-6
clone size: NA
D gene: NA
J gene: TRBJ2-1
CDR3 DNA: TGTGCCAGCCGGGGAGGGGGTCAGAGCTCGAATGAGCAGTTCTTC
CDR3 protein: CASRGGGQSSNEQFF

V gene: TRBV5-6
clone size: NA
D gene: TRBD2
J gene: TRBJ2-3
CDR3 DNA: TGTGCCAGCAAGGGTAGCGGGAGACGCAGGTATTTT
CDR3 protein: CASKGSGRRRYF

V gene: TRBV7-9
clone size: NA
D gene: TRBD1
J gene: TRBJ2-7
CDR3 DNA: TGTGCCAGCAGTCCCCATGGACAGGACTACGAGCAGTACTTC
CDR3 protein: CASSPHGQDYEQYF

V gene: TRBV12-3/TRBV12-4
clone size: NA
D gene: NA
J gene: TRBJ1-1
CDR3 DNA: TGTGCCAGCAGCCGAGCGGGAACTGAAGCTTTCTTT
CDR3 protein: CASSRAGTEAFF

V gene: TRBV27
clone size: NA
D gene: TRBD2
J gene: TRBJ2-7
CDR3 DNA: TGTGCCAGCAGTGAGCCTGGACTAGCGGGCGAGCAGTACTTC
CDR3 protein: CASSEPGLAGEQYF

V gene: TRBV25-1
clone size: NA
D gene: TRBD1
J gene: TRBJ2-2
CDR3 DNA: TGTGCCAGCAGTCAAACAGGGGGTTGGACCGGGGAGCTGTTTTTT
CDR3 protein: CASSQTGGWTGELFF

V gene: TRBV28
clone size: NA
D gene: NA
J gene: TRBJ1-5
CDR3 DNA: TGTGCCAGCAGTACCCCAGGGGCTGGACAGCCCCAGCATTTT
CDR3 protein: CASSTPGAGQPQHF

V gene: TRBV18
clone size: NA
D gene: TRBD1
J gene: TRBJ1-1
CDR3 DNA: TGTGCCAGCTCACCGGGACAGGGGGCATTGAGAGCTGAAGCTTTCTTT
CDR3 protein: CASSPGQGALRAEAFF

V gene: TRBV4-3
clone size: NA
D gene: NA
J gene: TRBJ2-1
CDR3 DNA: TGCGCCAGCAGCCAAAGGGTTGGGGGCGCCTCCAATGAGCAGTTCTTC
CDR3 protein: CASSQRVGGASNEQFF

V gene: TRBV9
clone size: NA
D gene: NA
J gene: TRBJ1-5
CDR3 DNA: TGTGCCAGCAGCGGGGGCGGTCAGCCCCAGCATTTT
CDR3 protein: CASSGGGQPQHF

V gene: TRBV5-4
clone size: NA
D gene: NA
J gene: TRBJ1-4
CDR3 DNA: TGTGCCAGCAGCTTGTCTGCGACTAATGAAAAACTGTTTTTT
CDR3 protein: CASSLSATNEKLFF

V gene: TRBV19
clone size: NA
D gene: NA
J gene: TRBJ1-5
CDR3 DNA: TGTGCCAGTAGTCCCGGGAATCAGCCCCAGCATTTT
CDR3 protein: CASSPGNQPQHF

V gene: TRBV19
clone size: NA
D gene: TRBD2
J gene: TRBJ2-1
CDR3 DNA: TGTGCCAGTAGTATAGATCTATGGGCTAGCGGGAGCAATGAGCAGTTCTTC
CDR3 protein: CASSIDLWASGSNEQFF

V gene: TRBV9
clone size: NA
D gene: NA
J gene: TRBJ2-2
CDR3 DNA: TGTGCCAGCAGCGTTACAGGGTTGAACACCGGGGAGCTGTTTTTT
CDR3 protein: CASSVTGLNTGELFF

V gene: TRBV9
clone size: NA
D gene: NA
J gene: TRBJ1-3
CDR3 DNA: TGTGCCAGCAGCGTAGACCAGAAGGGAAACACCATATATTTT
CDR3 protein: CASSVDQKGNTIYF

V gene: TRBV5-1
clone size: NA
D gene: TRBD1
J gene: TRBJ1-1
CDR3 DNA: TGCGCCAGCAGCACGGGACAGGGAGGAACTGAAGCTTTCTTT
CDR3 protein: CASSTGQGGTEAFF

V gene: TRBV5-6
clone size: once
D gene: TRBD1
J gene: TRBJ1-6
CDR3 DNA: TGTGCCAGCAGGGGCGACAGGGGAAGCTCCTATAATTCACCCCTCCACTTT
CDR3 protein: CASRGDRGSSYNSPLHF

V gene: TRBV18
clone size: NA
D gene: NA
J gene: TRBJ1-5
CDR3 DNA: TGTGCCAGCTCCCCCGCGTCGTACAATCAGCCCCAGCATTTT
CDR3 protein: CASSPASYNQPQHF

V gene: TRBV27
clone size: NA
D gene: NA
J gene: TRBJ2-7
CDR3 DNA: TGTGCCAGCAGTACGACTCGACAGAGCTACGAGCAGTACTTC
CDR3 protein: CASSTTRQSYEQYF

V gene: TRBV4-1
clone size: NA
D gene: TRBD1
J gene: TRBJ1-2
CDR3 DNA: TGCGCCAGCAGCCAAGATAGGGGGAGGACAGGGGCAGGTGGCTACACCTTC
CDR3 protein: CASSQDRGRTGAGGYTF

V gene: TRBV28
clone size: NA
D gene: NA
J gene: TRBJ1-5
CDR3 DNA: TGTGCCAGCAGGACCCCGGGAGGGCCAAATCAGCCCCAGCATTTT
CDR3 protein: CASRTPGGPNQPQHF

V gene: TRBV4-3
clone size: NA
D gene: NA
J gene: TRBJ2-7
CDR3 DNA: TGCGCCAGCGGCCAAGGCCAGGGAAACTACGAGCAGTACTTC
CDR3 protein: CASGQGQGNYEQYF

V gene: TRBV7-2
clone size: NA
D gene: NA
J gene: TRBJ2-5
CDR3 DNA: TGTGCCAGCAGCTTTTCTATAGCGGAGACCCAGTACTTC
CDR3 protein: CASSFSIAETQYF

V gene: TRBV29-1
clone size: NA
D gene: NA
J gene: TRBJ1-2
CDR3 DNA: TGCAGCGTTGAAGGCAGGGTTGGCTACACCTTC
CDR3 protein: CSVEGRVGYTF

V gene: TRBV9
clone size: NA
D gene: TRBD1
J gene: TRBJ1-3
CDR3 DNA: TGTGCCAGCAGCCCCCAGGGGGCAGCTGGAAACACCATATATTTT
CDR3 protein: CASSPQGAAGNTIYF

V gene: TRBV5-5
clone size: once
D gene: TRBD1
J gene: TRBJ1-6
CDR3 DNA: TGTGCCAGCAGCGAGGGGGCTTCCTATAATTCACCCCTCCACTTT
CDR3 protein: CASSEGASYNSPLHF

V gene: TRBV25-1
clone size: NA
D gene: NA
J gene: TRBJ2-7
CDR3 DNA: TGTGCCAGCAGTGAATACGGCGAGGACTACGAGCAGTACTTC
CDR3 protein: CASSEYGEDYEQYF

V gene: TRBV6-6
clone size: NA
D gene: TRBD2
J gene: TRBJ2-1
CDR3 DNA: TGTGCCACCGGGACTAGCGCAAATAATGAGCAGTTCTTC
CDR3 protein: CATGTSANNEQFF

V gene: TRBV5-4
clone size: NA
D gene: TRBD1
J gene: TRBJ1-2
CDR3 DNA: TGTGCCAGCAACTTGAGGGGGGACAGCAGTTATGGCTACACCTTC
CDR3 protein: CASNLRGDSSYGYTF

V gene: TRBV3-1/TRBV3-2
clone size: NA
D gene: NA
J gene: TRBJ1-1
CDR3 DNA: TGTGCCAGCAGCCCTGACAGGTCACCCGCTCTGGCCAACACTGAAGCTTTCTTT
CDR3 protein: CASSPDRSPALANTEAFF

V gene: TRBV28
clone size: once
D gene: NA
J gene: TRBJ2-7
CDR3 DNA: TGTGCCAGCTGGGGCCAAGTAGAGCAGTACTTC
CDR3 protein: CASWGQVEQYF

V gene: TRBV3-1/TRBV3-2
clone size: NA
D gene: NA
J gene: TRBJ1-1
CDR3 DNA: TGTGCCAGCAGCCATCGCACAGGGTCGGCTGAAGCTTTCTTT
CDR3 protein: CASSHRTGSAEAFF

V gene: TRBV4-1
clone size: NA
D gene: NA
J gene: TRBJ2-5
CDR3 DNA: TGCGCCAGCAGCCAAGAAGGGCCCCTGGGGCAGACCCAGTACTTC
CDR3 protein: CASSQEGPLGQTQYF

V gene: TRBV6-5
clone size: NA
D gene: TRBD2
J gene: TRBJ2-7
CDR3 DNA: TGTGCCAGCAGTTCGGGACTAGCGGGAGGGCGCGGGCAGTACTTC
CDR3 protein: CASSSGLAGGRGQYF

V gene: TRBV27
clone size: NA
D gene: TRBD1
J gene: TRBJ1-6
CDR3 DNA: TGTGCCAGCAGTTTAGGACAGGGGTTCAATTCACCCCTCCACTTT
CDR3 protein: CASSLGQGFNSPLHF

V gene: TRBV11-3
clone size: few
D gene: NA
J gene: TRBJ2-1
CDR3 DNA: TGTGCCAGCAGTTCAGGGGGAGGATCGGCCCCGGCGCAGTTCTTC
CDR3 protein: CASSSGGGSAPAQFF

V gene: TRBV6-5
clone size: NA
D gene: TRBD1
J gene: TRBJ1-2
CDR3 DNA: TGTGCCAGCCTTGACAGGGAAAACAGCTATGGCTACACCTTC
CDR3 protein: CASLDRENSYGYTF

V gene: TRBV21-1
clone size: once
D gene: NA
J gene: TRBJ2-7
CDR3 DNA: TGTGCCAGCAGCAAAGATGTAGCGGCGTCCTACGAGCAGTACTTC
CDR3 protein: CASSKDVAASYEQYF

V gene: TRBV29-1
clone size: NA
D gene: TRBD2
J gene: TRBJ2-3
CDR3 DNA: TGCAGCGTTGATGGGCTAGCGGGAGAAACAGATACGCAGTATTTT
CDR3 protein: CSVDGLAGETDTQYF

V gene: TRBV12-2
clone size: NA
D gene: NA
J gene: TRBJ2-3
CDR3 DNA: TGTGCAAGTCGCTCCAGAGGGGGATTCTTCACAGATACGCAGTATTTT
CDR3 protein: CASRSRGGFFTDTQYF

V gene: TRBV4-2
clone size: NA
D gene: NA
J gene: TRBJ2-7
CDR3 DNA: TGTGCCAGCAGCCAAGCTTCGAGCGATTACTACGAGCAGTACTTC
CDR3 protein: CASSQASSDYYEQYF

V gene: TRBV6-6
clone size: few
D gene: NA
J gene: TRBJ2-3
CDR3 DNA: TGTGCCAGCAGCAACACAGATACGCAGTATTTT
CDR3 protein: CASSNTDTQYF

V gene: TRBV19
clone size: NA
D gene: TRBD1
J gene: TRBJ2-7
CDR3 DNA: TGTGCCAGTAGCCCACAGGGGGTTCCCAACGAGCAGTACTTC
CDR3 protein: CASSPQGVPNEQYF

V gene: TRBV7-8
clone size: few
D gene: TRBD1
J gene: TRBJ1-5
CDR3 DNA: TGTGCCAGCAGCTTAGAGTGGACAGGGGGCCGACAGCCCCAGCATTTT
CDR3 protein: CASSLEWTGGRQPQHF

V gene: TRBV7-3
clone size: NA
D gene: TRBD1
J gene: TRBJ2-3
CDR3 DNA: TGTGCCAGCAGCTTAAATAGTCTCCGGACCGAAGGGGGCGGCCACACGGATACGCAGTATTTT
CDR3 protein: CASSLNSLRTEGGGHTDTQYF

V gene: TRBV19
clone size: NA
D gene: NA
J gene: TRBJ1-5
CDR3 DNA: TGTGCCAGTAGTCCCAGGCGGGAGAATAATCAGCCCCAGCATTTT
CDR3 protein: CASSPRRENNQPQHF

V gene: TRBV7-6
clone size: NA
D gene: TRBD2
J gene: TRBJ2-1
CDR3 DNA: TGTGCCAGCAGACAAGCCGGGACTAGCCGTTCGGATGAGCAGTTCTTC
CDR3 protein: CASRQAGTSRSDEQFF

V gene: TRBV28
clone size: NA
D gene: TRBD2
J gene: TRBJ2-6
CDR3 DNA: TGTGCCAGCACTCCGACTAGCGGGCAGGCTGGGGCCAACGTCCTGACTTTC
CDR3 protein: CASTPTSGQAGANVLTF

V gene: TRBV5-1
clone size: NA
D gene: TRBD1
J gene: TRBJ2-5
CDR3 DNA: TGCGCCAGCAGCTTGGGACAGGGAAGCGAGACCCAGTACTTC
CDR3 protein: CASSLGQGSETQYF

V gene: TRBV7-9
clone size: NA
D gene: NA
J gene: TRBJ2-1
CDR3 DNA: TGTGCCAGCAGCTCCCCCGGCAATGAGCAGTTCTTC
CDR3 protein: CASSSPGNEQFF

V gene: TRBV6-5
clone size: NA
D gene: NA
J gene: TRBJ1-3
CDR3 DNA: TGTGCCAGCAGTCGCGAAGGTCCGGAGAACACCATATATTTT
CDR3 protein: CASSREGPENTIYF

V gene: TRBV19
clone size: NA
D gene: TRBD1
J gene: TRBJ1-5
CDR3 DNA: TGTGCCAGTAGTAAACAGGGGAATCAGCCCCAGCATTTT
CDR3 protein: CASSKQGNQPQHF